Following are 12 T cell receptor beta chains from one sample sequenced in a study of blood T cells in healthy people across ages. Sample-barcoded 5' priming and a J-beta primer mix drove a second PCR of roughly 6 to 12 cycles. TCRdb itself ran the 5' RACE reads through MiXCR, one entry per CDR3 protein. The sample has around 1,000,000 distinct CDR3 sequences, about 25% seen once. The data were also submitted as part of a second study, on T cells of mothers and their children.

What was sequenced was blood. All receptors derive from a girl aged 2-10 years in good health.

This clonotype was counted between two and nine times. The chain combines TRBV29-1 with TRBJ2-7; D uncertain. CDR3 length: 13 residues. Between the trimmed V and J ends, which lost 1 base and 3 bases, there was a span of 10 bases. CDR1 SQVTM and CDR2 ANQGSEA come from the germline V gene. The CDR3 spells CSVEGNADYEQYF. The CDR3 DNA reads TGCAGCGTTGAAGGGAACGCGGACTACGAGCAGTACTTC.

This clonotype was seen only a few times. This clone may be a read error of a much larger clone one base away. The rearrangement links TRBV4-1 to TRBJ2-3; D gene ambiguous. The germline V and J ends were trimmed by 1 base and 6 bases, with 11 bases remaining between them. Germline V gene sequence: CDR1 MGHRA, CDR2 YSYEKL. This CDR3 is 14 amino acids long. The CDR3 DNA is TGCGCCAGCAGCCAAGGGATAGGGTTCGATACGCAGTATTTT. It encodes CASSQGIGFDTQYF.

The chain couples TRBV12-3 or TRBV12-4 to TRBJ1-2; TRBD1 might be the D (6 bases). The CDR3 length is 16 residues. With 3 bases removed from V and 5 bases from J, the gap between germline ends came to 19 bases. CDR3 loop: CASSFSPPGGEYGYTF. CDR3 coding DNA: TGTGCCAGCAGTTTTTCCCCCCCGGGGGGCGAGTATGGCTACACCTTC.

The rearrangement joins TRBV9 to TRBJ2-1, with D perhaps matching TRBD2 (6 bases). Trimming stripped 2 bases from V and 0 bases from J, with 12 bases between. The CDR3 contains 16 residues. CDR1 is SGDLS, CDR2 YYNGEE, per germline. The DNA of the CDR3 is TGTGCCAGCAGCGTGCGCGGGGATAGCTCCTACAATGAGCAGTTCTTC. It encodes CASSVRGDSSYNEQFF. The entire variable domain, with the rest obtained from reference TRBV9 and TRBJ2-1, is as follows: DSGVTQTPKHLITATGQRVTLRCSPRSGDLSVYWYQQSLDQGLQFLIQYYNGEERAKGNILERFSAQQFPDLHSELNLSSLELGDSALYFCASSVRGDSSYNEQFFGPGTRLTVL.

Concerning this clonotype itself: Sequence at one end of the junction differs from germline and may be a read error. This rearrangement joins TRBV6-1 to TRBJ2-4; 8 bases agree with TRBD1. Germline-derived CDR1 and CDR2 are MNHNS and SASEGT. This CDR3 spans 16 amino acids. The CDR3, as DNA: TGTGCCAGCAGCTGGTCGACGGCAGGGGGCATTAGCATTCAGTGCTTC. Amino acids: CASSWSTAGGISIQCF.

CDR3 in amino acids: CASKGPSANEQFF. The CDR3 DNA sequence: TGTGCCAGTAAGGGGCCCTCAGCGAATGAGCAGTTCTTC. V gene TRBV19 combines with J gene TRBJ2-5; weak D call: TRBD1 (5 bases). The DNA matches TRBJ2-1 better at its end, which makes the J call doubtful. The germline gives CDR1 LNHDA, CDR2 SQIVND (reference sequence). The CDR3 is 13 amino acids.

The V gene is TRBV7-8, the J gene TRBJ2-7; no firm D call. The length of the CDR3 is 14 residues. The V end was cut by 2 bases, the J end by 7 bases, with 15 bases between. Germline loops: CDR1 SGHVS, CDR2 FQNEAQ. The CDR3 is CASSLIETEKEQYF. The CDR3, as DNA: TGTGCCAGCAGCTTAATAGAGACGGAGAAAGAGCAGTACTTC.

The chain recombines TRBV7-6 with TRBJ1-4, with 9 nucleotides matching TRBD1. CDR3 size: 14 residues. Germline V CDR1 and CDR2: SGHVS, FNYEAQ. The V and J ends lost 5 bases and 8 bases, in that order; junction bases with no gene match: 6. CDR3 bases: TGTGCCAGCAGCGAAGAGACAGGGGGAGAAAAACTGTTTTTT. Its translation is CASSEETGGEKLFF.

This clonotype was seen just once. The gene calls are TRBV7-2 and TRBJ2-5; 9 positions match TRBD2. This CDR3 has 16 amino acids. CDR1 is SGHTA, CDR2 FQGNSA, per germline. V lost 2 bases to trimming and J lost 4 bases; unmatched junction nucleotides: 8. The CDR3 sequence is CASSLRGSGRRETQYF. The CDR3 DNA reads TGTGCCAGCAGCTTAAGGGGTAGCGGGAGACGAGAGACCCAGTACTTC. The whole variable domain, remainder taken from reference TRBV7-2 and TRBJ2-5, is GAGVSQSPSNKVTEKGKDVELRCDPISGHTALYWYRQSLGQGLEFLIYFQGNSAPDKSGLPSDRFSAERTGGSVSTLTIQRTQQEDSAVYLCASSLRGSGRRETQYFGPGTRLLVL.

The chain couples TRBV4-2 to TRBJ1-1; TRBD1 matches at 7 bases. V was clipped by 5 bases and J by 5 bases; unmatched bases: 5. CDR1 and CDR2 from the germline V gene are LGHNA and YNFKEQ. The CDR3 consists of 13 residues. The CDR3 reads CASSAYRGTEAFF. In nucleotides, the CDR3 is TGTGCCAGCAGCGCTTACAGGGGAACTGAAGCTTTCTTT.

This clonotype was recorded a few times. The chain uses TRBV29-1 and TRBJ2-3; D gene uncertain. The germline V gene has CDR1 SQVTM and CDR2 ANQGSEA. The CDR3 length is 10 residues. Trimming stripped 7 bases from V and 4 bases from J, with 6 bases between. CDR3 sequence: CSGGPDTQYF. The CDR3 region has the DNA TGCAGCGGGGGTCCAGATACGCAGTATTTT.

This clonotype has just one count. The chain links TRBV6-5 to TRBJ2-5; perhaps TRBD2 as D (7 bases). CDR1 is MNHEY and CDR2 is SVGAGI in the germline V gene. This CDR3 spans 15 amino acids. Trimming took off 7 bases at V and 4 bases at J, with 19 bases between the two ends. This CDR3 reads CASTSVGGARETQYF. CDR3 in DNA: TGTGCCAGCACCTCTGTTGGGGGGGCCCGAGAGACCCAGTACTTC.